This T cell receptor (beta chain) is from a study of blood T cell repertoires in COVID-19. Study information: COVID-19 samples, acute and convalescent, were from the United States, Italy and Spain. T cells, B-cell-depleted T cells, or PBMCs supplied cDNA or gDNA.

Methods used by the authors: Reference gene primer amplification gave nucleated cell count estimates. The table came from immunoSEQ multiplex PCR; TCRdb's copy has only in-frame clones and leaves some out. For V, J and clone size, that table is used; D and trimming come from the DNA. There are some 120,000 clones in the sample; 90% occur only once, and 1.8% lies in the top ten. The specimen was peripheral blood. This receptor was identified in a human donor with active COVID-19. The donor label of this sample is uncertain.

Here the CDR3 reads CASSIPGNTDTQYF. The DNA for the CDR3 is TGCGCCAGCAGTATCCCGGGGAACACAGATACGCAGTATTTT. This sequence joins TRBV10-1 and TRBJ2-3, with a weak D call TRBD2 (5 bases). CDR3 length: 14 amino acids. The germline CDR1 and CDR2 sequences are WNHNN and SYGVQD (reference sequence). V was trimmed by 5 bases and J by 2 bases, leaving 11 bases between them.